This T cell receptor (beta chain) came from a study of blood T cells in healthy people across ages. Overall study results and limits: TCR beta diversity was tightly associated with the proportion of naive T cells.

CDR1 is SQVTM, CDR2 ANQGSEA, per germline. The CDR3 length is 14 residues. In regard to this clonotype: Its antigen is not identified. A junction boundary mismatches the germline segment, possibly from a read error.

The authors ran a second PCR of 7 to 11 cycles using a sample-barcoded 5' primer and a J-beta primer mix. TCRdb recomputed calls from the 5' RACE reads with MiXCR, one row per CDR3 protein. The sample includes about 1.1 million distinct CDR3 sequences, around two fifths seen only once; the top ten take 13%. This chain links TRBV29-1 with TRBJ1-6; D remains unclear. Source material: blood. This clonotype originated in a man between 18 and 29 years old in good health. The CDR3 nucleotides read TGCAGCGTTGTGTGGAAGAATGATAATTCACCCCCCCACTTT. This gives the protein CSVVWKNDNSPPHF.